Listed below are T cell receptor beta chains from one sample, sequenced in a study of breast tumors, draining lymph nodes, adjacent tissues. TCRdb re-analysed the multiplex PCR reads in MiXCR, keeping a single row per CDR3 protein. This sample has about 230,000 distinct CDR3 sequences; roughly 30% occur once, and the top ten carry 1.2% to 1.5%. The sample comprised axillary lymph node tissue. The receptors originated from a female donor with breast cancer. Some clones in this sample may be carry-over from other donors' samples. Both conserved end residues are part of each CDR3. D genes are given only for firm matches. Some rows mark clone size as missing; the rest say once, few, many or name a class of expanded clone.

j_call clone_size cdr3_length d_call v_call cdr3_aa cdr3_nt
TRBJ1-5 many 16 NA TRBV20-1 CSARDRGRNLYRPQHF TGCAGTGCTAGAGATCGTGGCAGGAATCTTTACCGGCCCCAGCATTTT
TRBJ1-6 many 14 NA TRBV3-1 CASNRPDTNSPLHF TGTGCCAGCAACAGACCGGACACCAATTCACCCCTCCACTTT
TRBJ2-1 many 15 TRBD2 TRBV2 CARNGGRAAYNEQFF TGTGCCAGAAACGGCGGGAGGGCCGCCTACAATGAGCAGTTCTTC
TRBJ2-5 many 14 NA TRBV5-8 CASSFGGDGETQYF TGTGCCAGCAGCTTTGGAGGGGACGGAGAGACCCAGTACTTC
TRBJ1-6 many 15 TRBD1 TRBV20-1 CSAGDSGSYNSPLHF TGCAGTGCCGGGGACAGCGGGTCCTATAATTCACCCCTCCACTTT
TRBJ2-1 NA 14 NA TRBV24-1 CATSDPGLYNEQFF TGTGCCACCAGTGATCCGGGACTCTACAATGAGCAGTTCTTC
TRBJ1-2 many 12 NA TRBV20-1 CSASEANYGYTF TGCAGTGCTAGTGAGGCTAACTATGGCTACACCTTC
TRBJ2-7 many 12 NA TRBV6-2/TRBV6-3 CASNLGVGEQYF TGTGCCAGCAACCTCGGAGTAGGCGAGCAGTACTTC
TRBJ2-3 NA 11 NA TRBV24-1 CSVNSTDTQYF TGTTCCGTGAATAGCACAGATACGCAGTATTTT
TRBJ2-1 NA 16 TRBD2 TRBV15 CATSRLAGATYNEQFF TGTGCCACCAGCAGACTAGCGGGAGCGACCTACAATGAGCAGTTCTTC
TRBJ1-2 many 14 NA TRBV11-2 CASSPSSANYGYTF TGTGCCAGCAGCCCCAGCTCAGCTAACTATGGCTACACCTTC